The T cell receptor (beta chain) described here comes from a study of OX40 agonist ivuxolimab in advanced cancers. Across the study: Ivuxolimab is an agonistic anti-OX40 (CD134) antibody, and patients were treated with it. Treatment received earlier with anti-PD-1, anti-PD-L1 or anti-CTLA-4 agents was allowed, and more than 35% had some.

Study observations and caveats: At 0.1 to 3.0 mg/kg and by week 6, CD4+ and CD8+ T cells in the blood had expanded clonally. The 0.1-3.0 mg/kg partial responders had among the lowest clonal expansion.

Germline V lookup: CDR1 SEHNR, CDR2 FQNEAQ (reference sequence). J gave up 5 bases and V 5 bases, and 8 bases lay outside the gene matches. The CDR3 is 15 amino acids. Profiled with immunoSEQ multiplex PCR; TCRdb holds only in-frame clones, not every one. The profile covers 40,000 to 45,000 clones, with roughly 86% appearing a single time and approximately 0.37% taken by the ten largest. In the case of this clone: The antigen is undetermined.

The material was CD4+ or CD8+ T cells sorted from blood, obtained in a trial of the OX40 agonist ivuxolimab. The sequence came from an adult with an advanced solid tumor such as melanoma, head and neck, liver or kidney cancer. V is TRBV7-9 and J is TRBJ1-2; 10 nucleotides match TRBD1. The CDR3 DNA sequence: TGTGCCAGCAGCATTAGACAGGGGGCGGCTTATGGCTACACCTTC. This codes for CASSIRQGAAYGYTF.